This TCR beta chain was obtained from a study of blood T cells in healthy people across ages. General observations from the study: In the absence of known donor CMV status, changes in expanded clonotypes were possibly confounded. Long-lived and aged donors differed, with more naive CD4+ cells and higher diversity in the long-lived.

The study drew donors from healthy Caucasian individuals in Russia aged roughly 6 to 100. Every sample gave at least 5 micrograms of total RNA when it was extracted. A sample-barcoded 5' primer and a J-beta primer mix were used in a second PCR of about 6 to 11 cycles. TCRdb re-analysed the 5' RACE reads in MiXCR, keeping a single row per CDR3 protein. Among around 2 million distinct CDR3 sequences listed, roughly two fifths were seen once. The CDR3 contains 13 residues. Trimming removed 5 bases from V and 10 bases from J, with 18 bases in between. The germline V gene has CDR1 SEHNR and CDR2 FQNEAQ (reference sequence). Turning to this clonotype: The antigen is unknown. Only one base separates this from a far larger clonotype, so it likely reflects a read error.

This receptor was obtained from a human donor in good health. This chain links TRBV7-9 with TRBJ2-7, with D perhaps matching TRBD2 (6 bases). Sequenced: blood. The DNA for the CDR3 is TGTGCCAGCAGCCCTAGGGGAGGAGAGGCCCAGTACTTC. This encodes CASSPRGGEAQYF.